This section outlines one TCR beta chain sequence together with its context. This entry is derived from a study of radiotherapy plus CTLA-4 blockade in lung cancer. Assay used: immunoSEQ multiplex PCR; TCRdb lists only in-frame clones, some missing. The data hold over 85,000 clones, with approximately 80% observed a single time. The receptor's source is a human donor with non-small cell lung cancer that progressed on radiotherapy plus ipilimumab. Source: peripheral blood, taken from a patient treated with radiotherapy plus ipilimumab.

CDR3 DNA: TGTGCCAGCAGTCCGACAGGGTTGGGAGAGCAGTACTTC. Its translation is CASSPTGLGEQYF. V usage is TRBV28 and J usage is TRBJ2-7; TRBD1 matches at 7 bases. Unmatched junction bases numbered 8, after V lost 5 bases and J lost 7 bases. Germline V gene sequence: CDR1 MDHEN, CDR2 SYDVKM. The CDR3 is 13 amino acids.